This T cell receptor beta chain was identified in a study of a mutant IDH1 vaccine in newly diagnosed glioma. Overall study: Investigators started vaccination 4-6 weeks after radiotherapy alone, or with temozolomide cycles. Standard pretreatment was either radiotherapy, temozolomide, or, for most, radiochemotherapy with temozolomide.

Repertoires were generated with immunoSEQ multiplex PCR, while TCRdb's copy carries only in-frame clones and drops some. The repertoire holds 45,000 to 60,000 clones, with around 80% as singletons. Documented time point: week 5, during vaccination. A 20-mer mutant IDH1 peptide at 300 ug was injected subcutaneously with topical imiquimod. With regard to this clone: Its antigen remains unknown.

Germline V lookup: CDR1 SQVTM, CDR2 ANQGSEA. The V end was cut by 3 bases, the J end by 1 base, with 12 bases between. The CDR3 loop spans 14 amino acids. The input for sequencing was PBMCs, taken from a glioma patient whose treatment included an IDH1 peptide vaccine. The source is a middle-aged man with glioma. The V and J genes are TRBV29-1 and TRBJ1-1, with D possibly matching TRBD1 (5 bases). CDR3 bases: TGCAGCGTTGAGAGGGGTCAGGCGAACACTGAAGCTTTCTTT. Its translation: CSVERGQANTEAFF.